This passage covers 16 T cell receptor beta chains from one sample sequenced in a study of blood T cell repertoires in COVID-19. The method was immunoSEQ multiplex PCR; TCRdb's version includes in-frame clones alone and lacks a portion of them. The data hold 50,000 to 65,000 clones, with about 86% observed a single time. What was sequenced was peripheral blood. The receptor source for this set is a human donor in a cohort sampled during active COVID-19.

This chain links TRBV9 with TRBJ2-4; maybe TRBD2 (6 bases). V gave up 1 base and J gave up 0 bases, with 8 bases separating them. The germline V gene has CDR1 SGDLS and CDR2 YYNGEE. CDR3 length: 15 residues. CDR3 loop: CASSVSGLAKNIQYF. The CDR3 region has the DNA TGTGCCAGCAGCGTATCGGGACTAGCCAAAAACATTCAGTACTTC.

In DNA, the CDR3 is TGTGCCTGGACTGGGGGAAGGGGGAGAGGGGACACTGAAGCTTTCTTT. It translates to CAWTGGRGRGDTEAFF. The V and J genes are TRBV30 and TRBJ1-1, with D perhaps TRBD1 (6 bases). The CDR3 runs 16 residues. V shed 4 bases and J shed 3 bases, with 21 bases lying between them. Germline CDR1 reads GTSNPN; CDR2 reads SVGIG (reference sequence).

Only a few counts were recorded for this clone. The V and J genes are TRBV12-2 and TRBJ2-7; TRBD1, the D gene given by the table, was not confirmed from the DNA. TRBV12-2 is a documented pseudogene. The CDR3 extends over 16 amino acids. The CDR3 DNA reads TGTGCAAGTCGCTTAGAGGGAGCCAGGGGAAGAGCCGAGCAGTACTTC. Residues: CASRLEGARGRAEQYF.

V usage is TRBV7-9 and J usage is TRBJ2-7; 7 bases match TRBD1. CDR3 size: 12 residues. J gave up 6 bases and V 6 bases, and 5 bases lay outside the gene matches. Germline CDR1 is SEHNR and CDR2 is FQNEAQ (reference sequence). This CDR3 reads CASRTGSFEQYF. The CDR3 region has the DNA TGTGCCAGCAGGACAGGGAGCTTCGAGCAGTACTTC.

The J gene is TRBJ2-7, the V gene TRBV5-6, with 10 bases identical to TRBD1. The V gene end was trimmed by 5 bases and the J gene end by 3 bases; junction bases not matched to a gene: 5. The CDR3 length is 14 residues. Germline CDR1 is SGHDT and CDR2 is YYEEEE. The CDR3 spells CASSPGQGFYEQYF. In nucleotides, the CDR3 is TGTGCCAGCAGTCCGGGACAGGGGTTCTACGAGCAGTACTTC.

The chain is built from TRBV11-2 and TRBJ2-5; 8 bases line up with TRBD1. V lost 5 bases to trimming and J lost 4 bases; unmatched junction nucleotides: 15. CDR1 SGHAT and CDR2 FQNNGV come from the germline V gene. The CDR3 is made up of 17 amino acids. The CDR3 nucleotides read TGTGCCAGCAGCCTATCGGGTTCCAGGGGGCCGGGAGAGACCCAGTACTTC. Encoded protein: CASSLSGSRGPGETQYF.

This clone was detected only a few times. The chain couples TRBV5-8 to TRBJ1-2; 7 bases align to TRBD1. The germline V gene has CDR1 SGHTS and CDR2 YDEGEE. The CDR3 has 18 amino acids. V lost 6 bases to trimming and J lost 8 bases; unmatched junction nucleotides: 25. DNA for the CDR3: TGTGCCAGCAACCAGACTCTAGTACACAGGGGTCGGCTATGCGGCTACACCTTC. Translating it yields CASNQTLVHRGRLCGYTF.

The chain joins TRBV11-1 to TRBJ1-1, with a weak D call TRBD1 (6 bases). This CDR3 comprises 16 residues. V shed 4 bases and J shed 3 bases, with 18 bases lying between them. The germline CDR1 and CDR2 sequences are SGHAT and FQDESV (reference sequence). CDR3 in amino acids: CASSSILRGFDTEAFF. For the CDR3, the DNA is TGTGCCAGCAGCTCTATACTCAGGGGCTTCGACACTGAAGCTTTCTTT.

This clone was detected once. The chain uses TRBV7-8 and TRBJ1-2, with D possibly matching TRBD1 (6 bases). Trimming left V 4 bases short and J 8 bases short, with 11 bases between. Looked up from germline, CDR1 is SGHVS and CDR2 is FQNEAQ. There are 12 residues in the CDR3. The chain's CDR3 is CASSYTGYGYTF. The CDR3 region has the DNA TGTGCCAGCAGCTATACAGGGTACGGCTACACCTTC. The entire variable domain, with the rest obtained from reference TRBV7-8 and TRBJ1-2, is as follows: GAGVSQSPRYKVAKRGQDVALRCDPISGHVSLFWYQQALGQGPEFLTYFQNEAQLDKSGLPSDRFFAERPEGSVSTLKIQRTQQEDSAVYLCASSYTGYGYTFGSGTRLTVV.

The rearrangement links TRBV2 to TRBJ2-5, with TRBD1 matching 11 bases. The CDR3 runs 15 residues. With V trimmed by 3 bases and J by 4 bases, 4 bases remained unmatched. In germline, CDR1 is SNHLY, CDR2 FYNNEI. The chain's CDR3 is CASSEWTGGLETQYF. In DNA form, the CDR3 reads TGTGCCAGCAGTGAGTGGACAGGGGGCCTAGAGACCCAGTACTTC. Supplemented by reference TRBV2 and TRBJ2-5, the full variable domain reads EPEVTQTPSHQVTQMGQEVILRCVPISNHLYFYWYRQILGQKVEFLVSFYNNEISEKSEIFDDQFSVERPDGSNFTLKIRSTKLEDSAMYFCASSEWTGGLETQYFGPGTRLLVL.

This clone is medium-sized within its sample. The rearrangement uses TRBV19 and TRBJ1-5, with 8 bases fitting TRBD1. Trimming at V came to 9 bases and at J to 5 bases, leaving 6 bases not matched to a gene. The CDR3 is 13 amino acids. CDR1 is LNHDA and CDR2 is SQIVND in the germline V gene (reference sequence). Here the CDR3 reads CASAPDRDQPQHF. CDR3 nucleotides: TGTGCCAGCGCCCCGGACAGGGATCAGCCCCAGCATTTT.

The chain employs TRBV5-1 and TRBJ2-5; D is unclear. Trimming removed 3 bases from V and 0 bases from J, with 6 bases in between. CDR3 size: 13 residues. CDR1 is SGHRS and CDR2 is YFSETQ in the germline V gene. The CDR3 DNA reads TGCGCCAGCAGCTACAGCAACCAAGAGACCCAGTACTTC. It specifies CASSYSNQETQYF.

This chain links TRBV2 with TRBJ1-6, with 9 bases aligning to TRBD1. Germline V gene data show CDR1 as SNHLY and CDR2 as FYNNEI. The CDR3 is 15 amino acids. V trimming: 4 bases; J trimming: 7 bases; junction bases outside the gene matches: 5. Written as DNA, the CDR3 is TGTGCCAGCAGTGGAACAGGGGGCAGGAATTCACCCCTCCACTTT. It codes for CASSGTGGRNSPLHF. The complete variable domain, with remaining parts taken from reference TRBV2 and TRBJ1-6, reads EPEVTQTPSHQVTQMGQEVILRCVPISNHLYFYWYRQILGQKVEFLVSFYNNEISEKSEIFDDQFSVERPDGSNFTLKIRSTKLEDSAMYFCASSGTGGRNSPLHFGNGTRLTVT.

The chain has TRBV5-3 and TRBJ2-1; 13 bases fit TRBD2. TRBV5-3 is assigned to the ORF class and has an uncertain function. The CDR3 consists of 17 residues. V trimming: 5 bases; J trimming: 6 bases; junction bases outside the gene matches: 11. The CDR3 loop reads CARRLAGGGPLPNEQFF. In DNA, the CDR3 is TGTGCCAGAAGACTAGCGGGAGGGGGCCCTTTGCCCAATGAGCAGTTCTTC.

The rearrangement links TRBV4-2 to TRBJ2-3; 8 positions match TRBD2. The CDR3 has 16 residues. V dropped 3 bases and J dropped 5; count of bases not matched to a gene: 10. Germline CDR1 LGHNA, CDR2 YNFKEQ. Here the CDR3 DNA reads TGTGCCAGCAGCCATAAGGGACTAGTGGAAAAAGATACGCAGTATTTT. Protein product: CASSHKGLVEKDTQYF.

The chain links TRBV29-1 to TRBJ2-7, with TRBD1 matching 8 bases. The length of the CDR3 is 13 residues. Germline V gene data show CDR1 as SQVTM and CDR2 as ANQGSEA. V shed 6 bases, J shed 6 bases, and the junction held 10 bases outside the gene matches. The CDR3 loop reads CSVGQAMGSEQYF. For the CDR3, the DNA is TGCAGCGTGGGACAGGCAATGGGTTCCGAGCAGTACTTC.